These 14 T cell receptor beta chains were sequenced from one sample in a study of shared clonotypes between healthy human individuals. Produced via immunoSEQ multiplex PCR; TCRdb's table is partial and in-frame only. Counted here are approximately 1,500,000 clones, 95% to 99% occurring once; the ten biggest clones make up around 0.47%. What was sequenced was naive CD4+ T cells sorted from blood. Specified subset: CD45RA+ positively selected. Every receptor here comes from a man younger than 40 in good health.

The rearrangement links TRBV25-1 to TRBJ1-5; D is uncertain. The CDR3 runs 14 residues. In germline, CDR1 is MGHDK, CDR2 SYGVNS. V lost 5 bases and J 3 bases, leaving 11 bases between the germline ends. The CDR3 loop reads CASSLAGSNQPQHF. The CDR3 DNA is TGTGCCAGCAGTTTAGCTGGATCCAATCAGCCCCAGCATTTT.

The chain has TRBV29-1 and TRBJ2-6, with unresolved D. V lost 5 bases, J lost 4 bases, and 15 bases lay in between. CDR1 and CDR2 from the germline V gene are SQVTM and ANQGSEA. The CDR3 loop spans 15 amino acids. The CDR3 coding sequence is TGCAGCGTTAGAGCAGTCCTCACCGGGGCCAACGTCCTGACTTTC. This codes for CSVRAVLTGANVLTF.

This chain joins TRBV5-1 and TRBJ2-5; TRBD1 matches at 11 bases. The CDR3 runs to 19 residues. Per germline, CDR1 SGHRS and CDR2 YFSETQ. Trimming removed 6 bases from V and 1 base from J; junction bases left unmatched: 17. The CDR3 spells CASNGLGQGASNLQETQYF. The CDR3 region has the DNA TGCGCCAGCAACGGTCTAGGACAGGGGGCTTCTAACCTCCAAGAGACCCAGTACTTC.

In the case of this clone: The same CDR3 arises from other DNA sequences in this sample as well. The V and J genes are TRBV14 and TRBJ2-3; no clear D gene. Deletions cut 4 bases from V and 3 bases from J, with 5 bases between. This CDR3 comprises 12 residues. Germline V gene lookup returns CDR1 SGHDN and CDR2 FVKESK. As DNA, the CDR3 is TGTGCCAGCAGCCTTCCAACAGATACGCAGTATTTT. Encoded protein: CASSLPTDTQYF.

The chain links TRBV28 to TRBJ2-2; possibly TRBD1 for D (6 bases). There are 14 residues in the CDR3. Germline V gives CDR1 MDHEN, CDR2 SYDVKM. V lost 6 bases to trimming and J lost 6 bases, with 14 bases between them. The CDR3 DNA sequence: TGTGCCAGCAGACCCTGGACAGCGGCCGGGGAGCTGTTTTTT. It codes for CASRPWTAAGELFF. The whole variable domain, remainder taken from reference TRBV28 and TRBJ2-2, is DVKVTQSSRYLVKRTGEKVFLECVQDMDHENMFWYRQDPGLGLRLIYFSYDVKMKEKGDIPEGYSVSREKKERFSLILESASTNQTSMYLCASRPWTAAGELFFGEGSRLTVL.

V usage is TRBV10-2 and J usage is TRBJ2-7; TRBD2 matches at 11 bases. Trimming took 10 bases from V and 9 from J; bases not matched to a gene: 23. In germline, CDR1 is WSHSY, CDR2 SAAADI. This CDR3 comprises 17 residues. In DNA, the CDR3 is TGCGCCACCACTATAACTGCTACTAGCGGGAGTGCGGTACGGCAGTACTTC. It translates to CATTITATSGSAVRQYF.

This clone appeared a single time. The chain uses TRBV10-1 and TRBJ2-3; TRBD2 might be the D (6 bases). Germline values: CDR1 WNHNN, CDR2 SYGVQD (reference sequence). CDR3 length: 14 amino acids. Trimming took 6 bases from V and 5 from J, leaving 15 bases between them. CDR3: CASRQAGEGDTQYF. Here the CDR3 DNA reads TGCGCCAGCAGGCAAGCGGGCGAGGGAGATACGCAGTATTTT.

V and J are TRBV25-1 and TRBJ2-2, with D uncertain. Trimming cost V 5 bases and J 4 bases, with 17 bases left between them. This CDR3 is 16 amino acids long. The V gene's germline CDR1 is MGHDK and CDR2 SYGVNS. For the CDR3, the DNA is TGTGCCAGCAGTACACCGGACCCTCCGGGCACCGGGGAGCTGTTTTTT. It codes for CASSTPDPPGTGELFF.

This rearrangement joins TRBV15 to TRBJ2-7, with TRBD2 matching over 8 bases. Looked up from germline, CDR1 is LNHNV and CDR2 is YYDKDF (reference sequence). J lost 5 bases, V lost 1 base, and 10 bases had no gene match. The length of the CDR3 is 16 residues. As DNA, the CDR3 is TGTGCCACCAGCAGAGGGCATAGTCAAGCGGGAGACGAGCAGTACTTC. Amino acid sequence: CATSRGHSQAGDEQYF.

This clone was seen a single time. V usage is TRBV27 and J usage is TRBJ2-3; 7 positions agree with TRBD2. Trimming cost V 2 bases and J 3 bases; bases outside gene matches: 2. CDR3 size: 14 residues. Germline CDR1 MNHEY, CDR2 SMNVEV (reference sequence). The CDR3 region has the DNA TGTGCCAGCAGTTTAGGGCGGGAGACAGATACGCAGTATTTT. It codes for CASSLGRETDTQYF.

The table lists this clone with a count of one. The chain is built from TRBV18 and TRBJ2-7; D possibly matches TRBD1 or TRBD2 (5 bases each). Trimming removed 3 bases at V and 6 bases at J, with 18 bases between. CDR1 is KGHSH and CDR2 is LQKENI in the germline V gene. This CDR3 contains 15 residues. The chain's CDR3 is CASSPSLGRLPEQYF. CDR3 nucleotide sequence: TGTGCCAGCTCACCTAGTTTGGGACGGCTCCCCGAGCAGTACTTC.

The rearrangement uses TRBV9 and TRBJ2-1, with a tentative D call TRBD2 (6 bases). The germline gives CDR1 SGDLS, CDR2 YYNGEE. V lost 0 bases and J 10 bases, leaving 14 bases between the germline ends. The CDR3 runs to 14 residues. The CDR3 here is CASSVGPTEGEQFF. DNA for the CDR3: TGTGCCAGCAGCGTAGGCCCCACGGAGGGCGAGCAGTTCTTC.

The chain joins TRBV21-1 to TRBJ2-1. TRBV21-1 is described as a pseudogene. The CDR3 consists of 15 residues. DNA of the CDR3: TGTGCCAGCAGCCCCGGGTCCGACACCAACAATGAGCAGTTCTTC. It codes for CASSPGSDTNNEQFF.

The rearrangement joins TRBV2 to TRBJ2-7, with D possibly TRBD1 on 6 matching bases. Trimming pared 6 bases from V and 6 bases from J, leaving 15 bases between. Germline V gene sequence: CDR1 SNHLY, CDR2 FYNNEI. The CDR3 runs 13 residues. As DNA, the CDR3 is TGTGCCAGCAGGAGCTTAGGGGGTCGCGAGCAGTACTTC. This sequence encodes CASRSLGGREQYF.